The sample holds a few counts of the clone carrying this T cell receptor (beta chain). Trimming shortened V by 3 bases and J by 0 bases, and 14 bases separated the two germline ends. The CDR3 spans 16 residues. The germline gives CDR1 KGHSH, CDR2 LQKENI. This sample is part of a study of CD8+ T cells in alopecia areata. Study as a whole: Tofacitinib was taken orally by treated patients, and the dose was 5 to 10 mg twice daily.

In each case, RNA was isolated and then reverse transcribed into cDNA as the sequencing template. Some clones are missing from TCRdb's copy, which holds only in-frame ones; the method was immunoSEQ multiplex PCR. The data hold around 140,000 clones, with roughly three fifths observed a single time. The V call is TRBV18, the J call TRBJ1-1; a possible D gene is TRBD1 (6 bases). The TCR comes from a human donor with alopecia areata. The sample here was CD4+ T cells sorted from blood, taken at week 0. CDR3 region: CASSPRDIRMNTEAFF. In DNA, the CDR3 is TGTGCCAGCTCACCCCGGGACATCCGGATGAACACTGAAGCTTTCTTT.